The clone carrying this T cell receptor beta chain was detected many times. What it recognizes is unknown. Regarding time point: newly diagnosed GD, antithyroid drugs for less than 3 months. Extracted RNA from PBMCs served as the source of the TCR library. The record originates from a study of regulatory T cells in long-lasting Graves disease. Regarding the study as a whole: Reduced TCR diversity was observed in persistent Graves' patients versus newly diagnosed patients.

According to the study, TCR beta libraries were built with iRepertoire HTBI primers and CDR3-region Arm-PCR. TCRdb reprocessed the multiplex PCR reads with MiXCR, giving one entry per CDR3 protein. The sample holds roughly 380,000 distinct CDR3 sequences; roughly 15% are singletons and the top ten take about a fifth. This TCR derives from a female donor with Graves disease. The input for sequencing was peripheral blood mononuclear cells (PBMCs), taken at new diagnosis, from a patient treated with antithyroid drugs.

The chain's CDR3 is CASGRTASYEQYF. Here the CDR3 DNA reads TGTGCCAGCGGCAGGACCGCCTCCTACGAGCAGTACTTC. The chain links TRBV27 to TRBJ2-7; D gene ambiguous. Trimming took 8 bases from V and 0 from J, leaving 11 bases between them. Germline V gene data show CDR1 as MNHEY and CDR2 as SMNVEV (reference sequence). This CDR3 is 13 amino acids long.